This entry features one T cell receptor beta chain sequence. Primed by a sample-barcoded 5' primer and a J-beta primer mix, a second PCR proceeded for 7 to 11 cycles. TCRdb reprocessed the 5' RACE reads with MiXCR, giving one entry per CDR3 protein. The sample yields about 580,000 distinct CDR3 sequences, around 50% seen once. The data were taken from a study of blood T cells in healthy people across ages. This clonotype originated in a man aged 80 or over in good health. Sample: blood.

The CDR3 sequence: CAAASGGASLQETQYF. DNA of the CDR3: TGTGCCGCCGCCTCGGGGGGCGCTTCCCTCCAAGAGACCCAGTACTTC. The V gene is TRBV10-3, the J gene TRBJ2-5, with D tentatively TRBD2 (7 bases). From germline, CDR1 is ENHRY and CDR2 SYGVKD. V was pared by 11 bases and J by 1 base, with 23 bases between. The CDR3 is 16 amino acids.